This T cell receptor beta chain was captured in a study of spatial heterogeneity in lung cancer. On the study more broadly: More beta-chain than alpha-chain sequences were consistently detected.

In germline, CDR1 is SGHTA, CDR2 FQGNSA. The trim removed 5 bases at V and 2 bases at J, leaving 5 bases unmatched. The CDR3 is made up of 15 amino acids. This sample's time point: sample taken at primary tumor resection. TCR cDNA molecules each had a unique molecular identifier. TCRdb fed the 5' RACE reads into MiXCR, producing one record per CDR3 protein. The sample consists of some 16,000 distinct CDR3 sequences, around 3.3% of them appearing once. This clonotype was counted at least ten times. Since the library was made to target alpha chains, this beta chain is a stray read and its abundance is not meaningful.

This receptor was identified in a male donor with early-stage non-small cell lung cancer. The sequenced sample was normal lung tissue next to the tumor, obtained at surgery. The chain is built from TRBV7-2 and TRBJ2-5; 10 nucleotides line up with TRBD2. As DNA, the CDR3 is TGTGCCAGCAGCCGTACTAGCGGGATTCAAGAGACCCAGTACTTC. As protein: CASSRTSGIQETQYF.